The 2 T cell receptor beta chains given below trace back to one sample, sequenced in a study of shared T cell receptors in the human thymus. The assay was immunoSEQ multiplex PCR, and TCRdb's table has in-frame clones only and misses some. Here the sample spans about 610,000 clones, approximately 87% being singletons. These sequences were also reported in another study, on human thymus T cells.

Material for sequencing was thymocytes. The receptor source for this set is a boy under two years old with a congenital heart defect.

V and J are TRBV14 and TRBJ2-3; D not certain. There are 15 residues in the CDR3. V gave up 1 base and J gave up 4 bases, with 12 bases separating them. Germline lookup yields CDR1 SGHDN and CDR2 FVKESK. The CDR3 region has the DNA TGTGCCAGCAGCCAAGGCGAGAGCGCGGCAGATACGCAGTATTTT. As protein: CASSQGESAADTQYF.

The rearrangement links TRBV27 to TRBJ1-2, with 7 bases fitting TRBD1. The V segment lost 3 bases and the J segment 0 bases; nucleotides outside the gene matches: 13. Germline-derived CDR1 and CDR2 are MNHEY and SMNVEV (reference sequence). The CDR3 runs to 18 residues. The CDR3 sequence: CASSFKPLPGGTNYGYTF. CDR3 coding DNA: TGTGCCAGCAGTTTCAAACCTCTCCCAGGGGGTACTAACTATGGCTACACCTTC.